This TCR beta chain originates from a study of Ad26.COV2.S vaccination and SARS-CoV-2 variants. Treatment denoted: about 20 received Ad26.COV2.S at low or high dose, single or two shots; about 5 received placebo; per-sample allocation not given. Collection of samples fell on day 63 after the first vaccine or placebo injection. The germline CDR1 and CDR2 sequences are SGHTS and YDEGEE. This CDR3 spans 16 amino acids. The junction had 14 bases not matched to a gene; V was cut back by 4 bases and J by 10 bases. Profiling relied on immunoSEQ multiplex PCR, and the TCRdb table lists in-frame clones only, not all of them. The data show about 350,000 clones, 85% seen once.

The genes are TRBV5-8 and TRBJ2-1; 10 nucleotides match TRBD1. The sample in question was peripheral blood, obtained in a trial of Ad26.COV2.S vaccine versus placebo. The sequence was collected from a person between 18 and 60 years old who received the Ad26.COV2.S COVID-19 vaccine or a placebo. CDR3 region: CASSTIPGQGHWEQFF. CDR3 DNA: TGTGCCAGCAGCACGATACCGGGACAGGGGCATTGGGAGCAGTTCTTC.